This T cell receptor (beta chain) was profiled in a study of blood T cell repertoires in COVID-19. The CDR3 is 15 amino acids. Germline CDR1 KGHSH, CDR2 LQKENI. Trimming pared 6 bases from V and 5 bases from J, leaving 16 bases between. Study processing details: Reference gene primers were amplified, and this amplification served to estimate nucleated cell counts. Using immunoSEQ multiplex PCR, the repertoire was profiled, and TCRdb retains in-frame clones only, with some absent. Clonal size and the V and J genes are those of that table, whereas D and trimming came from the DNA. This sample has roughly 120,000 clones; 85% to 90% occur once, and the top ten carry around 1.1%.

The chain couples TRBV18 to TRBJ1-4; possibly TRBD1 for D (6 bases). The receptor was derived from a human donor in a cohort sampled during active COVID-19. What was sequenced was peripheral blood. CDR3 loop: CASSSHSRGNEKLFF. CDR3 DNA: TGTGCCAGCTCCTCCCATTCCAGGGGAAATGAAAAACTGTTTTTT.